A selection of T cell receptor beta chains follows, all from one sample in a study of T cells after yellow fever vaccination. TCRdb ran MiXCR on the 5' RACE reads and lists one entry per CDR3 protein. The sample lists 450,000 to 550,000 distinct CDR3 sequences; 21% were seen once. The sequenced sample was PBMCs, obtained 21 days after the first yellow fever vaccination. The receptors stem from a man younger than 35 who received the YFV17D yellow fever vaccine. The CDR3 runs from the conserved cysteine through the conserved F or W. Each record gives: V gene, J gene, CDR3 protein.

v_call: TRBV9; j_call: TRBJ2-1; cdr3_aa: CASSGSWGGEQFF
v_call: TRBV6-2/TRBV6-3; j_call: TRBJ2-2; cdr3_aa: CASISTLLPGELFF
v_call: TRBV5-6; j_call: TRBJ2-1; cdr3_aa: CASSFLAGNNEQFF
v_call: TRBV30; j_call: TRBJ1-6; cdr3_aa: CAWKSYNSPLHF
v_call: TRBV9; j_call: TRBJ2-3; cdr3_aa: CASSRRGTGDTQYF
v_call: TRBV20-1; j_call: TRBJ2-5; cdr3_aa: CSVRAGVTETQYF
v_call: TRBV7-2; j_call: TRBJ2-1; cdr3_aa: CASSPGLAGNNEQFF
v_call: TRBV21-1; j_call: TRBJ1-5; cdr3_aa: CASSNGSQGKGQPQHF
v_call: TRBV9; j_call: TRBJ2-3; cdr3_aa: CASSVGGVRTDTQYF
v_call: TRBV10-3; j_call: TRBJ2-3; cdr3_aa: CAISHGGLITDTQYF
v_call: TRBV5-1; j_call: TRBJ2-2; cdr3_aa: CASSQRTGNTGELFF
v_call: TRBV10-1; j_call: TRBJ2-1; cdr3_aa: CASSEGGSRLDNEQFF
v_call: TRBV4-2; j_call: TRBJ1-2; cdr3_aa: CASSQENDRDRGLGYTF
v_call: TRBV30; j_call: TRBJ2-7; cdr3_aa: CAWSEAFTYEQYF
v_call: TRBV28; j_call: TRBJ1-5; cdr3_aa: CASSPPRGPQHF
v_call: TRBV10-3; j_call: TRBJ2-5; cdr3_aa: CAISESMGETQYF
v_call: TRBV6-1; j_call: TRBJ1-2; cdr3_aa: CASSPGGTGYGYTF
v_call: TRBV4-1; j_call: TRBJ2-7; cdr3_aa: CASSPAGGAYEQYF
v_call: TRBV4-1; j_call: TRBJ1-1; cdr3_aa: CASSPPYVYGTEAFF
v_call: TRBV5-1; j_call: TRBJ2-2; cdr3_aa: CASSLSTLNTGELFF
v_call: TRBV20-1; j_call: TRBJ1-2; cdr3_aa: CSAGGQPGGYTF
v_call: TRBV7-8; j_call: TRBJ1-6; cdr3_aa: CASSLAFQGAKSPLHF